This entry lists 10 T cell receptor beta chains sequenced from one sample in a study of pediatric ulcerative colitis. Data came from immunoSEQ multiplex PCR; TCRdb stores just in-frame clones and leaves some out. The sample holds 25,000 to 35,000 clones; roughly four fifths are singletons and the top ten take around 4.4%. Sequenced: blood. The receptors stem from a boy aged 5-17 years with severe ulcerative colitis.

The chain joins TRBV11-3 to TRBJ2-2, with D possibly being TRBD2 (7 bases). The CDR3 is made up of 20 amino acids. Germline CDR1 SGHNT, CDR2 YENEEA. V was pared by 5 bases and J by 4 bases, with 29 bases between. CDR3 DNA sequence: TGTGCCAGCAGCACCGAGGTTTGGGGGGGCCGCAGAGAGGGCACCGGGGAGCTGTTTTTT. This sequence encodes CASSTEVWGGRREGTGELFF.

This rearrangement joins TRBV5-1 to TRBJ2-5; the D call may be TRBD1 or TRBD2 (6 bases each). With 0 bases removed from V and 2 bases from J, the gap between germline ends came to 17 bases. CDR1 is SGHRS, CDR2 YFSETQ, per germline. CDR3 length equals 17 residues. The CDR3 sequence is CASSLANGGARQETQYF. DNA for the CDR3: TGCGCCAGCAGCTTGGCCAACGGGGGCGCCAGACAAGAGACCCAGTACTTC.

This clone has just a few counts. The rearrangement uses TRBV21-1 and TRBJ1-1. TRBV21-1 is reported as a pseudogene. There are 14 residues in the CDR3. CDR3 loop: CASRFRQLNTEAFF. The CDR3 region has the DNA TGTGCCAGCAGGTTTAGGCAGTTAAACACTGAAGCTTTCTTT.

The V gene is TRBV19, the J gene TRBJ1-5; no definite D call. This CDR3 region has 13 residues. Between the trimmed V and J ends, which lost 5 bases and 5 bases, there was a span of 10 bases. CDR1 is LNHDA and CDR2 is SQIVND in the germline V gene (reference sequence). For the CDR3, the DNA is TGTGCCAGTAGTGAAGGTTTCCATCAGCCCCAGCATTTT. Residues: CASSEGFHQPQHF.

The V call is TRBV7-6, the J call TRBJ2-7; D perhaps matches TRBD1 (6 bases). The germline CDR1 and CDR2 sequences are SGHVS and FNYEAQ. This CDR3 is built from 14 residues. Trimming took 6 bases from V and 4 from J, leaving 16 bases between them. The CDR3, as DNA: TGTGCCAGCAGTCCCGGGGACATTAGGTACGAGCAGTACTTC. It yields the protein CASSPGDIRYEQYF. The whole variable domain, filled in from reference TRBV7-6 and TRBJ2-7, reads GAGVSQSPRYKVTKRGQDVALRCDPISGHVSLYWYRQALGQGPEFLTYFNYEAQQDKSGLPNDRFSAERPEGSISTLTIQRTEQRDSAMYRCASSPGDIRYEQYFGPGTRLTVT.

In the case of this clone: The same CDR3 is also encoded by other DNA sequences in this sample. This sequence joins TRBV5-1 and TRBJ2-1; TRBD2 aligns across 12 bases. The length of the CDR3 is 15 residues. Trimming at V came to 3 bases and at J to 6 bases, leaving 4 bases not matched to a gene. Per the germline V gene, CDR1 is SGHRS and CDR2 is YFSETQ. The CDR3 DNA sequence: TGCGCCAGCAGCTCTACTAGCGGGGGGACCAATGAGCAGTTCTTC. Translating gives CASSSTSGGTNEQFF.

The genes are TRBV19 and TRBJ2-2; 7 bases are shared with TRBD2. V shed 8 bases, J shed 1 base, and the junction held 4 bases outside the gene matches. Germline V gene sequence: CDR1 LNHDA, CDR2 SQIVND (reference sequence). The CDR3 extends over 14 amino acids. The CDR3 bases are TGTGCCAGTCGCCCGGGAGGGAACACCGGGGAGCTGTTTTTT. Its protein product is CASRPGGNTGELFF.

The V gene is TRBV7-2, the J gene TRBJ1-1; D gene unclear. Trimming pared 6 bases from V and 3 bases from J, leaving 17 bases between. The CDR3 extends over 15 amino acids. Germline V gene sequence: CDR1 SGHTA, CDR2 FQGNSA. The chain's CDR3 is CASRQIGRIDTEAFF. DNA of the CDR3: TGTGCCAGCAGACAAATAGGTAGGATTGACACTGAAGCTTTCTTT.

The chain combines TRBV14 with TRBJ1-2, with D perhaps TRBD1 (5 bases). Trimming took off 1 base at V and 3 bases at J, with 18 bases between the two ends. The CDR3 is 17 residues long. Germline V gives CDR1 SGHDN, CDR2 FVKESK. CDR3 coding DNA: TGTGCCAGCAGCCAAGGGGGGTTCCCAGGAGGTTACTATGGCTACACCTTC. Protein product: CASSQGGFPGGYYGYTF.

The chain links TRBV5-4 to TRBJ1-6, with D perhaps TRBD1 (5 bases). The CDR3 spans 12 residues. V was pared by 4 bases and J by 13 bases, with 12 bases between. CDR1 is SGHNT, CDR2 YYREEE, per germline (reference sequence). The CDR3 sequence is CASSPGRGPLHF. CDR3 sequence (DNA): TGTGCCAGCAGCCCGGGGCGTGGGCCCCTCCACTTT.